Shown below are 18 T cell receptor beta chains from a single sample sequenced in a study of shared clonotypes between healthy human individuals. The repertoire was sequenced with immunoSEQ multiplex PCR; TCRdb's copy has only in-frame clones and lacks some. The data show around 700,000 clones, about 78% seen once. Sequences were obtained from memory CD4+ T cells sorted from blood. The subset here: CD45RA-negative fraction. These receptor sequences come from a woman between 25 and 40 years old in good health.

This clone has more than one count but fewer than ten. The chain employs TRBV27 and TRBJ2-6; D may correspond to TRBD1 or TRBD2 (5 bases each). The CDR3 has 17 residues. From germline, CDR1 is MNHEY and CDR2 SMNVEV (reference sequence). Trimming shortened V by 5 bases and J by 0 bases, and 14 bases separated the two germline ends. CDR3 DNA: TGTGCCAGCAGTCGGGACGGAACTTTCTCTGGGGCCAACGTCCTGACTTTC. Its translation: CASSRDGTFSGANVLTF.

The chain uses TRBV21-1 and TRBJ2-1; the table names TRBD1, a call not compared with the DNA. TRBV21-1 is deemed a pseudogene. The CDR3 is 13 amino acids. The CDR3 sequence: CALGQSIYNEQFF. In DNA, the CDR3 is TGTGCCTTGGGCCAATCGATCTACAATGAGCAGTTCTTC.

CDR3 region: CASSLNGAWWEAFF. The CDR3 DNA reads as TGTGCCAGCAGTTTAAATGGCGCTTGGTGGGAAGCTTTCTTT. The gene calls are TRBV28 and TRBJ1-1; no clear D gene. Trimming shortened V by 2 bases and J by 8 bases, and 15 bases separated the two germline ends. CDR3 length: 14 residues. CDR1 MDHEN and CDR2 SYDVKM come from the germline V gene.

The rearrangement links TRBV9 to TRBJ2-1, with 10 bases lining up with TRBD2. The CDR3 extends over 16 amino acids. The V and J ends lost 0 bases and 5 bases, in that order; junction bases with no gene match: 5. Looked up from germline, CDR1 is SGDLS and CDR2 is YYNGEE. The CDR3 coding sequence is TGTGCCAGCAGCGTAGGGGTAGCGGGAGGAAACAATGAGCAGTTCTTC. It is translated as CASSVGVAGGNNEQFF.

With respect to this clone: This may be a read error: a much more frequent sequence differs by one nucleotide. The chain couples TRBV7-8 to TRBJ1-5; D is unresolved. Trimming removed 3 bases at V and 4 bases at J, with 4 bases between. Germline loops: CDR1 SGHVS, CDR2 FQNEAQ. CDR3 size: 12 residues. The CDR3 region is CASSLPNQPQHF. The DNA for the CDR3 is TGTGCCAGCAGCTTGCCGAATCAGCCCCAGCATTTT.

The chain employs TRBV6-1 and TRBJ1-2; 7 nucleotides line up with TRBD1. Germline V gene data show CDR1 as MNHNS and CDR2 as SASEGT. Germline trimming cut 4 bases from V and 5 bases from J; bases unmatched to any gene: 16. CDR3 length equals 17 residues. The CDR3 nucleotides read TGTGCCAGCAGTGCACTAGACAGGGCCGTTGTGTATTATGGCTACACCTTC. This encodes CASSALDRAVVYYGYTF.

The chain couples TRBV7-9 to TRBJ2-7, with D possibly TRBD1 on 5 matching bases. The CDR3 has 12 residues. Trimming removed 3 bases from V and 3 bases from J, with 6 bases in between. Germline CDR1 reads SEHNR; CDR2 reads FQNEAQ (reference sequence). This CDR3 is CASSFQGYEQYF. The CDR3, as DNA: TGTGCCAGCAGCTTTCAGGGCTACGAGCAGTACTTC.

This clone appeared a single time. The rearrangement links TRBV18 to TRBJ1-1; 11 nucleotides agree with TRBD1. In germline, CDR1 is KGHSH, CDR2 LQKENI. This CDR3 spans 16 amino acids. The J segment lost 1 base and the V segment lost 3 bases, leaving 4 bases of the junction unmatched. CDR3 sequence: CASSPGQGAKNTEAFF. The CDR3 DNA follows: TGTGCCAGCTCACCCGGACAGGGGGCAAAGAACACTGAAGCTTTCTTT.

The genes are TRBV10-3 and TRBJ1-5; D is undetermined. The CDR3 runs to 14 residues. V lost 0 bases, J lost 1 base, and 4 bases lay in between. CDR1 and CDR2 from the germline V gene are ENHRY and SYGVKD. The CDR3 DNA reads TGTGCCATCAGTGAGTCAACAAGCAATCAGCCCCAGCATTTT. This encodes CAISESTSNQPQHF.

This clone was recorded many times. Here the CDR3 reads CASSEGGQGMAEAFF. DNA of the CDR3: TGTGCCAGCAGTGAAGGGGGACAGGGGATGGCTGAAGCTTTCTTT. The rearrangement joins TRBV2 to TRBJ1-1, with 10 nucleotides matching TRBD1. Germline trimming cut 1 base from V and 6 bases from J; bases unmatched to any gene: 5. Per the germline V gene, CDR1 is SNHLY and CDR2 is FYNNEI. This CDR3 is built from 15 residues.

The V and J genes are TRBV5-1 and TRBJ2-5; perhaps D is TRBD1 or TRBD2 (6 bases each). V dropped 4 bases and J dropped 5 bases, with 21 bases sitting between them. CDR3 length equals 16 residues. Looked up from germline, CDR1 is SGHRS and CDR2 is YFSETQ. The CDR3 nucleotides are TGCGCCAGCAGCCCCGGCGCGGGAACAGGGTGGGAGACCCAGTACTTC. It specifies CASSPGAGTGWETQYF.

The rearrangement links TRBV5-1 to TRBJ2-5; 11 bases fit TRBD1. J gave up 5 bases and V 2 bases, and 8 bases lay outside the gene matches. Germline assignment: CDR1 SGHRS and CDR2 YFSETQ. The CDR3 loop spans 16 amino acids. In nucleotides, the CDR3 is TGCGCCAGCAGCTTAAATTCCGGGACAGGGGGGGAGACCCAGTACTTC. Protein product: CASSLNSGTGGETQYF.

At least ten counts were recorded for this clone. Other DNA sequences in the sample encode the same CDR3. The rearrangement links TRBV13 to TRBJ2-4, with TRBD2 matching 12 bases. The J segment lost 1 base and the V segment lost 4 bases, leaving 2 bases of the junction unmatched. CDR1 PRHDT and CDR2 FYEKMQ come from the germline V gene (reference sequence). This CDR3 is 16 amino acids long. In DNA, the CDR3 is TGTGCCAGCAGCTCCGGACTAGCGGGGGCCAAAAACATTCAGTACTTC. It is translated as CASSSGLAGAKNIQYF.

The chain uses TRBV2 and TRBJ2-6; D gene unclear. CDR1 is SNHLY and CDR2 is FYNNEI in the germline V gene. The CDR3 runs to 15 residues. The V end was cut by 6 bases, the J end by 4 bases, with 13 bases between. In nucleotides, the CDR3 is TGTGCCAGCAGGAATGTACTATTGGGGGCCAACGTCCTGACTTTC. Encoded protein: CASRNVLLGANVLTF.

On this clone: Other DNA variants within this sample encode the same CDR3. This sequence joins TRBV5-4 and TRBJ2-3; 7 bases match TRBD2. Per germline, CDR1 SGHNT and CDR2 YYREEE (reference sequence). This CDR3 region has 14 residues. V was pared by 4 bases and J by 1 base, with 3 bases of the junction left unmatched. The CDR3 nucleotides are TGTGCCAGCAGCAAACGGGAGGGCACAGATACGCAGTATTTT. It specifies CASSKREGTDTQYF.

The V gene is TRBV6-1, the J gene TRBJ2-1, with TRBD2 matching over 10 bases. This CDR3 spans 17 amino acids. Per the germline V gene, CDR1 is MNHNS and CDR2 is SASEGT. V lost 2 bases and J lost 4; bases outside the gene matches: 8. The CDR3 region has the DNA TGTGCCAGCAGTGAACCTACCAGCGGGAGGGCGTACAATGAGCAGTTCTTC. This translates into CASSEPTSGRAYNEQFF.

The chain carries TRBV5-6 and TRBJ2-7; a possible D gene is TRBD2 (6 bases). Germline V gene sequence: CDR1 SGHDT, CDR2 YYEEEE. V shed 2 bases and J shed 7 bases, with 7 bases lying between them. The CDR3 has 11 residues. The CDR3 DNA sequence: TGTGCCAGCAGCTTTGGGAGGGAGCAGTACTTC. Encoded protein: CASSFGREQYF.

The chain recombines TRBV4-2 with TRBJ2-1; 13 bases line up with TRBD2. Trimming at V came to 4 bases and at J to 0 bases, leaving 9 bases not matched to a gene. The CDR3 is 19 amino acids. Germline CDR1 is LGHNA and CDR2 is YNFKEQ. The chain's CDR3 is CASSRTSGRALNSYNEQFF. CDR3 DNA: TGTGCCAGCAGCCGAACTAGCGGGAGGGCCCTTAACTCCTACAATGAGCAGTTCTTC.